The TCR beta chain under discussion was sequenced for a study of OX40 agonist ivuxolimab in advanced cancers. Sequencing was performed with immunoSEQ multiplex PCR; in TCRdb, only in-frame clones are kept and a portion is missing. The top ten clones hold around 0.99% of a sample with some 140,000 clones, 90% of them seen once. This CDR3 is built from 13 residues. Trimming took 8 bases from V and 3 from J; bases not matched to a gene: 6. Per germline, CDR1 KGHSH and CDR2 LQKENI. A note on this clone: What it binds is not known.

Study results and caveats: Both CD4+ and CD8+ T cell populations in blood had undergone clonal expansion by week 6 at 0.1 to 3.0 mg/kg. Some of the nonresponding patients also showed low levels of normalized T-cell clonal expansion.

The input for sequencing was CD4+ or CD8+ T cells sorted from blood, taken in a trial of the OX40 agonist ivuxolimab. V usage is TRBV18 and J usage is TRBJ2-7; 8 nucleotides align to TRBD2. The clonotype originates from an adult with an advanced solid tumor such as melanoma, head and neck, liver or kidney cancer. CDR3 sequence: CASGTGTSYEQYF. The CDR3 region has the DNA TGTGCCAGCGGCACCGGGACTAGCTACGAGCAGTACTTC.